Below, 18 T cell receptor beta chains from the same sample are listed, as sequenced in a study of Ad26.COV2.S vaccination and SARS-CoV-2 variants. Treatment given: around 19 received Ad26.COV2.S at low or high dose, single or two shots; about 5 received placebo; per-sample allocation not given. Samples were taken on day 63 after the first vaccine or placebo injection. Repertoires were generated with immunoSEQ multiplex PCR, while TCRdb's copy carries only in-frame clones and drops some. The repertoire holds 350,000 to 600,000 clones, with roughly nine tenths as singletons. Sequences were derived from peripheral blood, sampled in a trial of Ad26.COV2.S vaccine versus placebo. These receptors originate from a person aged 18 to 59 who received the Ad26.COV2.S COVID-19 vaccine or a placebo.

The rearrangement joins TRBV23-1 to TRBJ1-3; D unresolved. TRBV23-1 has ORF status, its function being uncertain. The CDR3 has 15 amino acids. V gave up 6 bases and J gave up 1 base, with 13 bases separating them. The CDR3: CASRRPPASGNTIYF. The CDR3 DNA reads as TGCGCCAGCAGAAGACCCCCAGCATCTGGAAACACCATATATTTT.

The chain employs TRBV9 and TRBJ2-3; 12 positions agree with TRBD2. The CDR3 is 16 amino acids. With V trimmed by 0 bases and J by 5 bases, 4 bases remained unmatched. Germline V gene lookup returns CDR1 SGDLS and CDR2 YYNGEE. The CDR3 region has the DNA TGTGCCAGCAGCGTAGGGACTAGCGGGACGGTAGATACGCAGTATTTT. Amino acid sequence: CASSVGTSGTVDTQYF.

The chain joins TRBV4-2 to TRBJ2-1; TRBD2 matches at 9 bases. The CDR3 contains 18 residues. V shed 0 bases, J shed 9 bases, and the junction held 15 bases outside the gene matches. Germline-derived CDR1 and CDR2 are LGHNA and YNFKEQ. The CDR3 here is CASSQDFPPSGVNSEQFF. DNA for the CDR3: TGTGCCAGCAGCCAAGATTTCCCCCCTAGCGGGGTAAATAGTGAGCAGTTCTTC.

The rearrangement links TRBV11-2 to TRBJ2-7; 8 bases fit TRBD2. Germline assignment: CDR1 SGHAT and CDR2 FQNNGV. This CDR3 is 15 amino acids long. The V and J ends lost 6 bases and 0 bases, in that order; junction bases with no gene match: 7. The CDR3 DNA sequence: TGTGCCAGCAGTGTTACTAGCGGTCGCTCCTACGAGCAGTACTTC. This gives the protein CASSVTSGRSYEQYF.

J is TRBJ2-2 and V is TRBV28, with 7 bases matching TRBD1. V lost 2 bases to trimming and J lost 5 bases; unmatched junction nucleotides: 5. Germline V gene data show CDR1 as MDHEN and CDR2 as SYDVKM. CDR3 length: 15 amino acids. The CDR3 DNA reads TGTGCCAGCAGTTTAGTAGGGGGCGTTACCGGGGAGCTGTTTTTT. Translation gives CASSLVGGVTGELFF.

The rearrangement joins TRBV18 to TRBJ1-3, with D possibly being TRBD1 (5 bases). CDR3 length: 17 amino acids. Germline CDR1 is KGHSH and CDR2 is LQKENI. Trimming took off 3 bases at V and 0 bases at J, with 15 bases between the two ends. The CDR3, as DNA: TGTGCCAGCTCACCTTGGCAGGGCGTGAGCTCTGGAAACACCATATATTTT. Translating it yields CASSPWQGVSSGNTIYF.

This clone was seen once. V gene TRBV30 combines with J gene TRBJ1-1; no clear D. The V gene's germline CDR1 is GTSNPN and CDR2 SVGIG (reference sequence). CDR3 length equals 13 residues. The V and J ends lost 1 base and 1 base respectively, with 7 bases between them. The CDR3 reads CAWSGSSNTEAFF. CDR3 bases: TGTGCCTGGAGTGGCAGTTCGAACACTGAAGCTTTCTTT.

This clone was recorded once. The V call is TRBV19, the J call TRBJ2-1, with TRBD2 identical over 11 bases. Germline V gene sequence: CDR1 LNHDA, CDR2 SQIVND (reference sequence). CDR3 length equals 17 residues. V gave up 1 base and J gave up 4 bases; unmatched junction bases: 6. CDR3 loop: CASSIGVAGGFYNEQFF. CDR3 coding DNA: TGTGCCAGTAGTATAGGGGTAGCGGGGGGGTTTTACAATGAGCAGTTCTTC.

This chain connects TRBV5-1 to TRBJ1-1; tentative D call: TRBD1 (5 bases). This CDR3 region has 12 residues. The V end lost 4 bases, the J end lost 7 bases, and 11 bases lay between the germline ends. The germline V gene has CDR1 SGHRS and CDR2 YFSETQ. CDR3 DNA: TGCGCCAGCAGCCCAGACAGCTATGAAGCTTTCTTT. Translating it yields CASSPDSYEAFF.

V gene TRBV20-1 combines with J gene TRBJ2-1; D is unresolved. From germline, CDR1 is DFQATT and CDR2 SNEGSKA (reference sequence). The CDR3 has 11 amino acids. V dropped 5 bases and J dropped 9 bases, with 11 bases sitting between them. The CDR3 region is CSAQRAGEQFF. DNA for the CDR3: TGCAGTGCTCAAAGGGCAGGTGAGCAGTTCTTC.

The J gene is TRBJ2-7, the V gene TRBV11-2, with D perhaps matching TRBD1 (6 bases). V dropped 6 bases and J dropped 0 bases, with 9 bases sitting between them. The CDR3 spans 13 residues. The germline V gene encodes CDR1 SGHAT and CDR2 FQNNGV. The CDR3 here is CASRLQGSYEQYF. CDR3 sequence (DNA): TGTGCCAGCAGGCTACAGGGCTCCTACGAGCAGTACTTC.

The chain is built from TRBV6-4 and TRBJ1-1, with D possibly being TRBD1 (6 bases). The CDR3 is 15 residues long. V was cut by 0 bases and J by 7 bases, with 15 bases left in between. Germline V gene lookup returns CDR1 MRHNA and CDR2 SNTAGT. CDR3 protein: CASSDSIRGAGEAFF. DNA for the CDR3: TGTGCCAGCAGTGACTCGATACGGGGGGCTGGTGAAGCTTTCTTT.

The V call is TRBV6-1, the J call TRBJ1-2, with D possibly being TRBD1 (5 bases). The CDR3 sequence is 14 residues long. Germline loops: CDR1 MNHNS, CDR2 SASEGT. The ends were cut back, 0 bases at V and 6 bases at J, with 11 bases in the middle. The CDR3 sequence: CASSEAGGIDGYTF. The CDR3 region has the DNA TGTGCCAGCAGTGAAGCTGGGGGAATCGATGGCTACACCTTC.

The rearrangement links TRBV5-1 to TRBJ1-2, with D possibly TRBD1 on 6 matching bases. The CDR3 is made up of 13 amino acids. Germline V gene data show CDR1 as SGHRS and CDR2 as YFSETQ. Trimming removed 6 bases from V and 4 bases from J, with 13 bases in between. CDR3 amino acids: CASTIGGAYGYTF. The DNA for the CDR3 is TGCGCCAGCACGATTGGGGGGGCCTATGGCTACACCTTC.

The CDR3 reads CASSSQSWVGTAGANVLTF. CDR3 nucleotide sequence: TGTGCCAGCAGCTCACAAAGTTGGGTGGGGACTGCTGGGGCCAACGTCCTGACTTTC. J is TRBJ2-6 and V is TRBV7-9; tentatively, D is TRBD2 (6 bases). Germline V CDR1 and CDR2: SEHNR, FQNEAQ (reference sequence). This CDR3 comprises 19 residues. The ends were cut back, 4 bases at V and 2 bases at J, with 21 bases in the middle. The full variable domain, its missing parts supplied by reference TRBV7-9 and TRBJ2-6, is DTGVSQNPRHKITKRGQNVTFRCDPISEHNRLYWYRQTLGQGPEFLTYFQNEAQLEKSRLLSDRFSAERPKGSFSTLEIQRTEQGDSAMYLCASSSQSWVGTAGANVLTFGAGSRLTVL.

The chain carries TRBV4-3 and TRBJ2-7, with 8 bases lining up with TRBD1. Germline V gene data show CDR1 as LGHNA and CDR2 as YSLEER. The V segment lost 4 bases and the J segment 0 bases; nucleotides outside the gene matches: 5. This CDR3 is 15 amino acids long. This chain's CDR3 is CASSRRQGSSYEQYF. The CDR3 DNA sequence: TGCGCCAGCAGCCGACGACAGGGGAGCTCCTACGAGCAGTACTTC.

The chain carries TRBV11-3 and TRBJ2-2, with unresolved D. This CDR3 comprises 14 residues. The germline V gene has CDR1 SGHNT and CDR2 YENEEA. V was pared by 2 bases and J by 0 bases, with 4 bases between. The CDR3 is CASSLQPNTGELFF. CDR3 bases: TGTGCCAGCAGCTTACAGCCGAACACCGGGGAGCTGTTTTTT. The full variable domain, its missing parts supplied by reference TRBV11-3 and TRBJ2-2, is EAGVVQSPRYKIIEKKQPVAFWCNPISGHNTLYWYLQNLGQGPELLIRYENEEAVDDSQLPKDRFSAERLKGVDSTLKIQPAELGDSAVYLCASSLQPNTGELFFGEGSRLTVL.

V usage is TRBV5-5 and J usage is TRBJ1-2; a possible D gene is TRBD1 (5 bases). The ends were cut back, 1 base at V and 5 bases at J, with 12 bases in the middle. Germline V gene sequence: CDR1 SGHKS, CDR2 YYEKEE (reference sequence). CDR3 length: 14 residues. The CDR3 DNA follows: TGTGCCAGCAGCTTGTTGCAGGGAGTTTATGGCTACACCTTC. Translated, it gives CASSLLQGVYGYTF.